What follows are 12 T cell receptor beta chains derived from one specimen sequenced in a study of cytomegalovirus exposure and HLA in healthy donors. With 60 Vbeta and 13 Jbeta primers, the PCR was carried out. Produced via immunoSEQ multiplex PCR; TCRdb's table is partial and in-frame only. The sample contains about 150,000 clones, over 70% of which appear only once. The sample comprised PBMCs. These receptor sequences come from a man aged 30 to 45 in good health and CMV-seropositive.

This rearrangement joins TRBV4-3 to TRBJ2-3; D unresolved. The V end was cut by 0 bases, the J end by 4 bases, with 11 bases between. The CDR3 runs to 15 residues. CDR1 is LGHNA, CDR2 YSLEER, per germline. As DNA, the CDR3 is TGCGCCAGCAGCCAAGATATCGTGGCCGCAGATACGCAGTATTTT. Translated, it gives CASSQDIVAADTQYF.

This clone was seen just once. V usage is TRBV7-6 and J usage is TRBJ2-7, with TRBD2 identical over 9 bases. CDR3 length equals 16 residues. The trim removed 5 bases at V and 4 bases at J, leaving 12 bases unmatched. Germline CDR1 SGHVS, CDR2 FNYEAQ. The CDR3 region is CASSRGSGSAAYEQYF. CDR3 in DNA: TGTGCCAGCAGCCGTGGTAGCGGGAGTGCCGCATACGAGCAGTACTTC.

This clone was seen a handful of times. The V and J genes are TRBV7-9 and TRBJ2-7, with 11 bases fitting TRBD1. The CDR3 has 15 amino acids. The V gene end was trimmed by 4 bases and the J gene end by 7 bases; junction bases not matched to a gene: 9. Germline CDR1 and CDR2: SEHNR and FQNEAQ (reference sequence). The DNA for the CDR3 is TGTGCCAGCAGCTCCAGAGGTAGGGACAGGGGGGAGCAGTACTTC. Translation: CASSSRGRDRGEQYF. Complete variable domain (other parts from reference TRBV7-9 and TRBJ2-7): DTGVSQNPRHKITKRGQNVTFRCDPISEHNRLYWYRQTLGQGPEFLTYFQNEAQLEKSRLLSDRFSAERPKGSFSTLEIQRTEQGDSAMYLCASSSRGRDRGEQYFGPGTRLTVT.

This clone has just a few counts. Other nucleotide sequences from this sample produce the same CDR3. The rearrangement links TRBV6-4 to TRBJ2-3, with a tentative D call TRBD2 (6 bases). This CDR3 region has 14 residues. Per the germline V gene, CDR1 is MRHNA and CDR2 is SNTAGT. Deletions cut 6 bases from V and 0 bases from J, with 10 bases between. CDR3 coding DNA: TGTGCCAGCAGCGCGAGCGGGAGCACAGATACGCAGTATTTT. Encoded protein: CASSASGSTDTQYF.

This clone has just one count. The rearrangement uses TRBV18 and TRBJ2-7; TRBD2 is a possible D gene (7 bases). The CDR3 runs 13 residues. CDR1 and CDR2 from the germline V gene are KGHSH and LQKENI. V was clipped by 2 bases and J by 7 bases, with 12 bases between them. The CDR3 DNA follows: TGTGCCAGCTCACCAGCTAGGGGGGGAGAGCAGTACTTC. Its protein is CASSPARGGEQYF.

The chain combines TRBV28 with TRBJ2-7; 8 bases match TRBD2. Trimming took 5 bases from V and 4 from J; bases not matched to a gene: 10. This CDR3 comprises 15 residues. Germline-derived CDR1 and CDR2 are MDHEN and SYDVKM. This CDR3 is CASSPTGGRRYEQYF. The DNA of the CDR3 is TGTGCCAGCAGTCCCACGGGCGGGAGGCGGTACGAGCAGTACTTC. The whole variable domain, filled in from reference TRBV28 and TRBJ2-7, reads DVKVTQSSRYLVKRTGEKVFLECVQDMDHENMFWYRQDPGLGLRLIYFSYDVKMKEKGDIPEGYSVSREKKERFSLILESASTNQTSMYLCASSPTGGRRYEQYFGPGTRLTVT.

The chain has TRBV7-2 and TRBJ2-5; the match to TRBD2 covers 10 bases. The V gene's germline CDR1 is SGHTA and CDR2 FQGNSA. After removal of 5 bases from V and 5 bases from J, the junction contained 11 bases not matched to a gene. CDR3 length: 16 residues. Here the CDR3 DNA reads TGTGCCAGCAGCCCTAGGACTAGCGGTGGTTGGGAGACCCAGTACTTC. The encoded protein is CASSPRTSGGWETQYF.

The rearrangement joins TRBV5-4 to TRBJ1-1, with D maybe TRBD1 (5 bases). This CDR3 is built from 15 residues. The germline V gene has CDR1 SGHNT and CDR2 YYREEE (reference sequence). V lost 1 base to trimming and J lost 1 base, with 11 bases between them. This chain's CDR3 is CASSLWVGENTEAFF. CDR3 nucleotide sequence: TGTGCCAGCAGCTTGTGGGTAGGGGAGAACACTGAAGCTTTCTTT.

V gene TRBV19 combines with J gene TRBJ2-7; D is perhaps TRBD1 (5 bases). Trimming shortened V by 5 bases and J by 5 bases, and 13 bases separated the two germline ends. CDR1 and CDR2 from the germline V gene are LNHDA and SQIVND (reference sequence). The CDR3 spans 13 residues. CDR3 sequence reads: CASSSSGFNEQYF. The CDR3 nucleotides are TGTGCCAGTAGTTCCTCAGGGTTCAACGAGCAGTACTTC.

The chain uses TRBV5-5 and TRBJ1-4; 10 nucleotides agree with TRBD1. V was pared by 4 bases and J by 11 bases, with 11 bases of the junction left unmatched. This CDR3 has 15 residues. In germline, CDR1 is SGHKS, CDR2 YYEKEE (reference sequence). The CDR3: CASSPDRGYSEKLFF. The CDR3, as DNA: TGTGCCAGCAGCCCGGACAGGGGGTATTCGGAGAAACTGTTTTTT.

The rearrangement uses TRBV9 and TRBJ2-7; 11 nucleotides line up with TRBD1. The CDR3 has 15 residues. The germline CDR1 and CDR2 sequences are SGDLS and YYNGEE. V shed 0 bases, J shed 4 bases, and the junction held 3 bases outside the gene matches. The CDR3 sequence is CASSVGGTGGYEQYF. In DNA form, the CDR3 reads TGTGCCAGCAGCGTAGGTGGGACAGGGGGTTACGAGCAGTACTTC.

CDR3 sequence (DNA): TGTGCCAGCAGTCCTCTTTCGCGGAGGGCCATGGGGGCCAACGTCCTGACTTTC. The encoded protein is CASSPLSRRAMGANVLTF. The rearrangement joins TRBV27 to TRBJ2-6, with a tentative D call TRBD2 (6 bases). V lost 5 bases and J 4 bases, leaving 21 bases between the germline ends. The CDR3 has 18 residues. Germline V gene lookup returns CDR1 MNHEY and CDR2 SMNVEV (reference sequence).